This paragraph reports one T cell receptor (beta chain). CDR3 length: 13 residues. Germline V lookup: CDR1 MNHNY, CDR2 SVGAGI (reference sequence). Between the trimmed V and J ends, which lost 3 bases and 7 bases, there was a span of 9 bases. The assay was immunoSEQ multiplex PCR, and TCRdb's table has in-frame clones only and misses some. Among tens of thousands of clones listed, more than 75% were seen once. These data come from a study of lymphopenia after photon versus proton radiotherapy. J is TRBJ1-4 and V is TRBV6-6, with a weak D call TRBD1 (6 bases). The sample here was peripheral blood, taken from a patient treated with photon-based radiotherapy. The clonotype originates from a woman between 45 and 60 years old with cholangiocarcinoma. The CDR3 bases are TGTGCCAGCAGTTATATGACAGGTGAAAAACTGTTTTTT. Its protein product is CASSYMTGEKLFF.